These 30 T cell receptor beta chains were sequenced from one sample in a study of T-cell memory formation after mild COVID-19. TCRdb fed the 5' RACE reads into MiXCR, producing one record per CDR3 protein. The sample carries about 250,000 distinct CDR3 sequences, less than 20% recorded once. The material sequenced was PBMCs or a T cell subset sorted from them (not recorded which). The origin of the receptors is an adult woman who had mild COVID-19 (a few samples of this study predate the infection). Cell type and time point are not known.

CDR3 region: CASSLSSGTYTQYF. The CDR3 DNA follows: TGTGCCAGCAGCTTATCTAGCGGGACGTATACGCAGTATTTT. J is TRBJ2-3 and V is TRBV7-3; 9 bases match TRBD2. Germline-derived CDR1 and CDR2 are SGHTA and FQGTGA. CDR3 size: 14 residues. V gave up 2 bases and J gave up 7 bases; unmatched junction bases: 4.

This clonotype was seen a handful of times. V gene TRBV29-1 combines with J gene TRBJ2-1; TRBD2 might be the D (5 bases). CDR1 SQVTM and CDR2 ANQGSEA come from the germline V gene. Trimming pared 8 bases from V and 7 bases from J, leaving 21 bases between. There are 14 residues in the CDR3. The CDR3 nucleotides are TGCAGCTTTTACAGCGGCGAAGGGCGGAATGAGCAGTTCTTC. It translates to CSFYSGEGRNEQFF.

This clonotype was recorded a few times. The chain is built from TRBV30 and TRBJ2-3, with 7 nucleotides matching TRBD1. The CDR3 has 15 residues. Germline values: CDR1 GTSNPN, CDR2 SVGIG (reference sequence). With V trimmed by 5 bases and J by 0 bases, 8 bases remained unmatched. Here the CDR3 DNA reads TGTGCCTGGGAGGACCTCAGGGGGAGCACAGATACGCAGTATTTT. This translates into CAWEDLRGSTDTQYF.

This clonotype was detected a few times. V usage is TRBV20-1 and J usage is TRBJ2-3; 7 bases fit TRBD2. With 5 bases clipped from V and 9 bases from J, the junction kept 5 bases outside the gene matches. From germline, CDR1 is DFQATT and CDR2 SNEGSKA (reference sequence). The CDR3 is 11 residues long. CDR3 nucleotides: TGCAGTGCTTATAGGCGGGAGACGCAGTATTTT. Encoded protein: CSAYRRETQYF.

Only a few counts were recorded for this clonotype. The CDR3 reads CASSLGRGFETQYF. CDR3 DNA: TGTGCCAGCAGTCTTGGGAGAGGGTTTGAGACCCAGTACTTC. The chain recombines TRBV6-5 with TRBJ2-5; D is possibly TRBD2 (5 bases). The CDR3 is made up of 14 amino acids. V was trimmed by 5 bases and J by 5 bases, leaving 15 bases between them. Germline V lookup: CDR1 MNHEY, CDR2 SVGAGI.

The sample holds a few counts of this clonotype. The V and J genes are TRBV6-2 or TRBV6-3 and TRBJ2-7; D unresolved. The germline V gene encodes CDR1 MNHEY and CDR2 SVGEGT. Between the trimmed V and J ends, which lost 6 bases and 5 bases, there was a span of 14 bases. The CDR3 covers 13 residues. For the CDR3, the DNA is TGTGCCAGCAGCGGTCCTGCTCTAAACGAGCAGTACTTC. Translated: CASSGPALNEQYF.

V gene TRBV7-9 combines with J gene TRBJ2-3, with TRBD2 matching over 15 bases. CDR3 length: 16 residues. V gave up 5 bases and J gave up 6 bases; unmatched junction bases: 6. The germline gives CDR1 SEHNR, CDR2 FQNEAQ (reference sequence). The CDR3 here is CASSHGLAGGMDTQYF. CDR3 coding DNA: TGTGCCAGCAGCCACGGACTAGCGGGGGGGATGGATACGCAGTATTTT.

As concerns this clonotype: One junction end disagrees with the germline gene, perhaps due to a read error. The chain has TRBV7-7 and TRBJ2-3, with D possibly being TRBD1 (6 bases). This CDR3 is 13 amino acids long. Germline CDR1 is SSHAT and CDR2 is FNYEAQ (reference sequence). The CDR3 coding sequence is TGTGCTAGCAGCTCTGCAGGGGCAGATACGCAGTATTTT. Protein: CASSSAGADTQYF.

This clonotype appeared a few times. The chain is built from TRBV20-1 and TRBJ2-7, with D maybe TRBD1 (6 bases). Between the trimmed V and J ends, which lost 2 bases and 5 bases, there was a span of 10 bases. The CDR3 runs 12 residues. The germline V gene encodes CDR1 DFQATT and CDR2 SNEGSKA (reference sequence). DNA of the CDR3: TGCAGTGCTAGAAACAGGGTCCACGAGCAGTACTTC. As protein: CSARNRVHEQYF.

In its sample, this clonotype was seen a few times. The V call is TRBV7-8, the J call TRBJ2-7; 9 bases agree with TRBD1. In germline, CDR1 is SGHVS, CDR2 FQNEAQ. The V segment lost 5 bases and the J segment 3 bases; nucleotides outside the gene matches: 8. The CDR3 is 15 amino acids. The CDR3 loop is CASSQRTGAGYEQYF. In DNA, the CDR3 is TGTGCCAGCAGCCAGAGGACAGGGGCAGGCTACGAGCAGTACTTC.

V and J are TRBV5-5 and TRBJ2-3; D not resolved. This CDR3 is built from 15 residues. Per the germline V gene, CDR1 is SGHKS and CDR2 is YYEKEE (reference sequence). The V gene lost 4 bases and the J gene lost 2 bases, with 14 bases spanning the gap. The CDR3 nucleotides are TGTGCCAGCAGCCTTGGTGGCCTCGACACAGATACGCAGTATTTT. Residues: CASSLGGLDTDTQYF. Combining the CDR3 with reference TRBV5-5 and TRBJ2-3 gives the whole variable domain DAGVTQSPTHLIKTRGQQVTLRCSPISGHKSVSWYQQVLGQGPQFIFQYYEKEERGRGNFPDRFSARQFPNYSSELNVNALLLGDSALYLCASSLGGLDTDTQYFGPGTRLTVL.

This rearrangement joins TRBV23-1 to TRBJ2-5, with D maybe TRBD2 (6 bases). TRBV23-1 is annotated as an ORF whose role is uncertain. The CDR3 is 14 amino acids. Deletions cut 1 base from V and 5 bases from J, with 11 bases between. In DNA form, the CDR3 reads TGCGCCAGCAGTCAATGGGGGGTTAGGGAGACCCAGTACTTC. It is translated as CASSQWGVRETQYF.

V gene TRBV7-2 combines with J gene TRBJ2-3, with 7 bases fitting TRBD2. V shed 1 base and J 5 bases; nucleotides not matched to a gene: 6. The CDR3 is 15 amino acids. Per germline, CDR1 SGHTA and CDR2 FQGNSA. The CDR3: CASSLVLSGIDTQYF. The CDR3 DNA reads as TGTGCCAGCAGCTTAGTCCTGAGCGGGATAGATACGCAGTATTTT.

This clonotype has just a few counts. The chain has TRBV24-1 and TRBJ1-2; TRBD1 matches 7 bases. The V gene end was trimmed by 3 bases and the J gene end by 0 bases; junction bases not matched to a gene: 3. CDR3 size: 15 residues. Germline V gene data show CDR1 as KGHDR and CDR2 as SFDVKD. The DNA for the CDR3 is TGTGCCACCAGTGATAGGCAGGGGGCTAACTATGGCTACACCTTC. Its protein product is CATSDRQGANYGYTF.

The CDR3 DNA reads as TGTGCCAGCAGCCAAATCCCGGGAGAGACCCAGTACTTC. Amino acid sequence: CASSQIPGETQYF. The rearrangement uses TRBV4-2 and TRBJ2-5; D not resolved. V lost 2 bases and J 4 bases, leaving 8 bases between the germline ends. CDR3 length: 13 residues. Per the germline V gene, CDR1 is LGHNA and CDR2 is YNFKEQ.

This clonotype was seen a handful of times. This chain connects TRBV20-1 to TRBJ2-1, with 12 bases matching TRBD2. The CDR3 consists of 16 residues. Losses at the gene ends were 1 base for V and 9 bases for J; bases not matched to a gene: 10. Germline CDR1 DFQATT, CDR2 SNEGSKA (reference sequence). The CDR3 protein is CSARGGLAGLLSEQFF. In DNA, the CDR3 is TGCAGTGCTAGAGGAGGACTAGCGGGATTACTCTCTGAGCAGTTCTTC.

The chain recombines TRBV27 with TRBJ2-2; D might be TRBD1 or TRBD2, each matching 5 bases. Trimming pared 1 base from V and 3 bases from J, leaving 12 bases between. The germline CDR1 and CDR2 sequences are MNHEY and SMNVEV (reference sequence). The CDR3 is 16 residues long. DNA for the CDR3: TGTGCCAGCAGTTTATGGGGGAGAGTTGACACCGGGGAGCTGTTTTTT. Translation gives CASSLWGRVDTGELFF.

The chain uses TRBV27 and TRBJ2-2; D unresolved. The ends were cut back, 0 bases at V and 7 bases at J, with 9 bases in the middle. The length of the CDR3 is 14 residues. Looked up from germline, CDR1 is MNHEY and CDR2 is SMNVEV (reference sequence). CDR3 coding DNA: TGTGCCAGCAGTTTATCAGGGTTTTACGGGGAGCTGTTTTTT. This codes for CASSLSGFYGELFF.

The chain is built from TRBV5-6 and TRBJ1-2; 9 bases agree with TRBD1. With V trimmed by 1 base and J by 7 bases, 8 bases remained unmatched. The CDR3 is made up of 15 amino acids. Germline V CDR1 and CDR2: SGHDT, YYEEEE. DNA for the CDR3: TGTGCCAGCAGCTTGTGGGACAGGGAACGGAGTGGCTACACCTTC. Residues: CASSLWDRERSGYTF.

This clonotype showed up many times. The rearrangement joins TRBV4-3 to TRBJ1-6; D not certain. V lost 9 bases, J lost 1 base, and 7 bases lay in between. The CDR3 loop spans 13 amino acids. The germline V gene encodes CDR1 LGHNA and CDR2 YSLEER. The CDR3 bases are TGCGCCAGTGGAAGGTCCTATAATTCACCCCTCCACTTT. This translates into CASGRSYNSPLHF.

At least ten counts were recorded for this clonotype. This rearrangement joins TRBV15 to TRBJ2-3; either TRBD1 or TRBD2 may fit D (5 bases each). The germline V and J ends were trimmed by 0 bases and 2 bases, with 12 bases remaining between them. This CDR3 comprises 16 residues. Germline loops: CDR1 LNHNV, CDR2 YYDKDF (reference sequence). The CDR3 here is CATSREGVDHTDTQYF. CDR3 sequence (DNA): TGTGCCACCAGCAGAGAGGGGGTGGATCACACAGATACGCAGTATTTT.

This sequence joins TRBV19 and TRBJ1-6; no clear D. The CDR3 has 14 residues. Trimming took off 0 bases at V and 10 bases at J, with 10 bases between the two ends. The germline gives CDR1 LNHDA, CDR2 SQIVND (reference sequence). The CDR3 coding sequence is TGTGCCAGTAGTATAGAGAGGGTTGGATCACCCCTCCACTTT. Its translation is CASSIERVGSPLHF.

The rearrangement links TRBV12-5 to TRBJ2-3; 9 nucleotides line up with TRBD2. V shed 10 bases, J shed 6 bases, and the junction held 5 bases outside the gene matches. The germline CDR1 and CDR2 sequences are LGHNT and FRNRAP. This CDR3 spans 12 amino acids. In nucleotides, the CDR3 is TGTGCTACTAGCGGGATAGCGGATACGCAGTATTTT. As protein: CATSGIADTQYF.

This rearrangement joins TRBV5-1 to TRBJ1-3; maybe TRBD1 (6 bases). Germline assignment: CDR1 SGHRS and CDR2 YFSETQ. The CDR3 covers 15 residues. V lost 2 bases to trimming and J lost 0 bases, with 9 bases between them. The CDR3 DNA reads as TGCGCCAGCAGCTTAAAGGGGGACTCTGGAAACACCATATATTTT. This codes for CASSLKGDSGNTIYF. Full variable domain (outside the CDR3, taken from reference TRBV5-1 and TRBJ1-3): KAGVTQTPRYLIKTRGQQVTLSCSPISGHRSVSWYQQTPGQGLQFLFEYFSETQRNKGNFPGRFSGRQFSNSRSEMNVSTLELGDSALYLCASSLKGDSGNTIYFGEGSWLTVV.

This chain joins TRBV29-1 and TRBJ1-1; a weak D match, TRBD1 (5 bases). CDR3 length: 11 amino acids. Per germline, CDR1 SQVTM and CDR2 ANQGSEA. V lost 7 bases, J lost 7 bases, and 13 bases lay in between. The CDR3 reads CSAPGTLEAFF. In DNA, the CDR3 is TGCAGCGCCCCGGGGACCCTTGAAGCTTTCTTT.

This clonotype was seen more than once but under ten times. The chain combines TRBV18 with TRBJ2-3; 11 bases match TRBD2. V lost 4 bases to trimming and J lost 2 bases; unmatched junction nucleotides: 2. The germline CDR1 and CDR2 sequences are KGHSH and LQKENI. The CDR3 has 15 amino acids. The CDR3 sequence: CASSRSGGATDTQYF. The CDR3 DNA reads as TGTGCCAGCTCACGTAGCGGGGGGGCCACAGATACGCAGTATTTT.

The chain uses TRBV6-1 and TRBJ2-5; a weak D match, TRBD2 (5 bases). The CDR3 runs to 12 residues. V lost 5 bases and J 7 bases, leaving 11 bases between the germline ends. CDR1 and CDR2 (germline): MNHNS, SASEGT. The CDR3 coding sequence is TGTGCCAGCAGTCTGGGAGAAGGGACCCAGTACTTC. Protein product: CASSLGEGTQYF.

The V and J genes are TRBV7-3 and TRBJ2-3; 12 bases map to TRBD2. The CDR3 has 16 residues. Germline CDR1 is SGHTA and CDR2 is FQGTGA. V gave up 7 bases and J gave up 3 bases; unmatched junction bases: 8. The CDR3 DNA sequence: TGTGCCAGCACGCACACAGGACTAGCGGGAACAGATACGCAGTATTTT. It codes for CASTHTGLAGTDTQYF.

This clonotype was seen only a few times. The V gene is TRBV20-1, the J gene TRBJ1-2, with 11 bases matching TRBD1. The V and J ends lost 2 bases and 5 bases, in that order; junction bases with no gene match: 4. The CDR3 runs to 14 residues. CDR1 is DFQATT, CDR2 SNEGSKA, per germline (reference sequence). CDR3 residues: CSARSRDRGYGYTF. The CDR3 DNA is TGCAGTGCTAGAAGCCGGGACAGGGGGTATGGCTACACCTTC.

The chain combines TRBV11-1 with TRBJ2-6; possible D gene TRBD1, 6 bases. Germline CDR1 is SGHAT and CDR2 is FQDESV (reference sequence). Between the trimmed V and J ends, which lost 2 bases and 0 bases, there was a span of 11 bases. The CDR3 spans 17 residues. This chain's CDR3 is CASSLRDTNSGANVLTF. The CDR3 DNA follows: TGTGCCAGCAGCTTAAGGGACACGAACTCTGGGGCCAACGTCCTGACTTTC. Looking up the rest from reference TRBV11-1 and TRBJ2-6 gives the full variable domain: EAEVAQSPRYKITEKSQAVAFWCDPISGHATLYWYRQILGQGPELLVQFQDESVVDDSQLPKDRFSAERLKGVDSTLKIQPAELGDSAMYLCASSLRDTNSGANVLTFGAGSRLTVL.